This is a list of T cell receptor beta chains from one sample in a study of cytomegalovirus exposure and HLA in healthy donors. Assay: immunoSEQ multiplex PCR; the TCRdb copy retains only in-frame clones and omits some. The table has 150,000 or so clones, under 85% seen once. Sequencing was carried out using PBMCs. The receptors were gathered from a male donor in good health and CMV-seropositive. Both conserved end residues are trimmed from each CDR3. The D gene is left open where the match is weak.

cdr3_length d_call j_call v_call cdr3_aa
14 TRBD1 TRBJ2-2 TRBV28 ASSSLGQGRAGELF
12 TRBD1 TRBJ2-5 TRBV5-4 ASSLDRGKETQY
12 - TRBJ1-1 TRBV30 ACVRSSLNTEAF
16 TRBD1 TRBJ1-3 TRBV18 ASSRLGQGSSSGNTIY
14 TRBD2 TRBJ2-7 TRBV18 ASSPWSGGREYEQY
15 TRBD1 TRBJ2-1 TRBV11-3 ASSLTTGTGAGNEQF
12 TRBD1 TRBJ2-5 TRBV29-1 SFWVGTGEETQY
12 TRBD1 TRBJ2-3 TRBV2 ASKGGQGTDTQY
14 - TRBJ2-1 TRBV19 ASSIHLGGSYNEQF
11 - TRBJ2-2 TRBV11-3 ASSFSIGGELF
12 - TRBJ1-2 TRBV2 ASIHRGGLDGYT
11 TRBD1 TRBJ2-5 TRBV6-1 ASGTGPQETQY
12 TRBD1 TRBJ2-7 TRBV28 ASGIPGQGYEQY
13 - TRBJ1-5 TRBV16 ASSQAKQDNQPQH
13 TRBD1 TRBJ2-3 TRBV7-9 ASSRGTGWGDTQY
15 TRBD2 TRBJ2-1 TRBV6-1 ASSELSGGASYNEQF
13 - TRBJ1-3 TRBV6-1 ASKKSFDSGNTIY
12 TRBD1 TRBJ1-1 TRBV5-1 ASSGQGANTEAF
13 TRBD2 TRBJ2-4 TRBV27 ASSSLAGGPNSQY
14 - TRBJ2-2 TRBV5-1 ASSLEARTITGELF
12 TRBD1 TRBJ2-3 TRBV9 ATQPGQSTDTQY
13 TRBD1 TRBJ1-6 TRBV6-1 ASSPAGTANSPLH
10 - TRBJ1-2 TRBV30 ACSTTNYGYT
11 - TRBJ2-5 TRBV6-1 ASRQGPGETQY
14 - TRBJ1-2 TRBV7-9 ASSPPGSQGHYGYT
12 TRBD1 TRBJ1-5 TRBV28 ASDLQGANQPQH
16 - TRBJ1-5 TRBV7-9 ASSLWRPHAGGNQPQH
13 TRBD1 TRBJ2-7 TRBV27 ASRQKGQGAYEQY
11 TRBD2 TRBJ2-3 TRBV28 ASRSSGSHTQY
11 - TRBJ2-5 TRBV6-1 ASSGASSVTSY
13 - TRBJ2-7 TRBV27 ASSLFAAGRGEQY
13 TRBD1 TRBJ1-6 TRBV6-1 ASSSLGQANSPLH
16 TRBD2 TRBJ2-3 TRBV27 ASSSLGTSGKSTDTQY
11 - TRBJ1-5 TRBV28 ASSSLTAEPQH
14 - TRBJ1-2 TRBV5-1 ASSSEVGASVYGYT
13 TRBD1 TRBJ2-7 TRBV5-1 ASSHGTGSSYEQY
13 - TRBJ2-3 TRBV30 AWRLGGASTDTQY
10 - TRBJ2-2 TRBV6-1 ASSRGTGELF
13 TRBD1 TRBJ2-3 TRBV4-1 ASSQVRGLADTQY
12 TRBD1 TRBJ1-2 TRBV9 ASSVERDSYGYT
11 - TRBJ2-1 TRBV5-1 ASSLWQYNEQF
13 - TRBJ2-5 TRBV7-2 ASSLAPQGSETQY
13 - TRBJ1-6 TRBV25-1 ASREDSSYNSPLH
11 - TRBJ2-5 TRBV18 ASSPGAGETQY
11 - TRBJ1-5 TRBV28 ASKRDGGQPQH
17 TRBD2 TRBJ2-1 TRBV4-2 ASSQEGPGSREKRNEQF
14 TRBD2 TRBJ2-1 TRBV29-1 SVRLAEASSYNEQF
16 TRBD2 TRBJ2-3 TRBV28 ASRTPAGGGAVTDTQY
9 - TRBJ2-7 TRBV29-1 SVGMAWEQY
14 TRBD2 TRBJ2-3 TRBV7-6 ASTPRRTSGRDTQY
15 TRBD2 TRBJ2-3 TRBV4-2 ASSRASGGALTDTQY
12 TRBD1 TRBJ1-2 TRBV4-1 ASSQRTGEYGYT
14 - TRBJ2-2 TRBV13 ASSRTGAANTGELF